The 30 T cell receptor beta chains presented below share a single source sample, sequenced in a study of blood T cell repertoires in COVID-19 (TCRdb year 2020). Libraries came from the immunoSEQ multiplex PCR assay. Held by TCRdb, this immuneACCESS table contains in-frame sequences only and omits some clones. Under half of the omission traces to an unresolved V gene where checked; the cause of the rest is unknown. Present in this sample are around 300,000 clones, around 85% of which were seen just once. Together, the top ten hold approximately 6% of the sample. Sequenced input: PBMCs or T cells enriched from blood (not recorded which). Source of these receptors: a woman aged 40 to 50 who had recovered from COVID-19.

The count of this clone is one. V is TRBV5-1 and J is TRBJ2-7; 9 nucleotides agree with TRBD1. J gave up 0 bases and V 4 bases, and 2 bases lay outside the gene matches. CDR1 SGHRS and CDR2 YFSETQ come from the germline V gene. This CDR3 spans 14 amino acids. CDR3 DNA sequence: TGCGCCAGCAGCGGGACAGGGAGCTCCTACGAGCAGTACTTC. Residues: CASSGTGSSYEQYF.

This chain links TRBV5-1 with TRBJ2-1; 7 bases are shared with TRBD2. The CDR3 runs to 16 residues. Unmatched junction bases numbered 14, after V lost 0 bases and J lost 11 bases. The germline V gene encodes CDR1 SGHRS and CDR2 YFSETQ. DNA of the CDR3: TGCGCCAGCAGCTTGGGTGGGCGCGGGAGCGGGATCCAGCAGTTCTTC. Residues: CASSLGGRGSGIQQFF.

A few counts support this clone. CDR3: CASSLQGLGEQYF. CDR3 in DNA: TGTGCCAGCAGTTTACAGGGACTGGGGGAGCAGTACTTC. This sequence joins TRBV12-3 or TRBV12-4 and TRBJ2-7, with D possibly TRBD2 on 6 matching bases. This CDR3 has 13 residues. Trimming stripped 2 bases from V and 7 bases from J, with 12 bases between.

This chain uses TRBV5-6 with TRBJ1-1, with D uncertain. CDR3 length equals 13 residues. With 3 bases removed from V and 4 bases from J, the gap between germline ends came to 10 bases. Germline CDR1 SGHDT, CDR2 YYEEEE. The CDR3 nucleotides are TGTGCCAGCAGCTGGGATGAGGGCACTGAAGCTTTCTTT. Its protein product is CASSWDEGTEAFF.

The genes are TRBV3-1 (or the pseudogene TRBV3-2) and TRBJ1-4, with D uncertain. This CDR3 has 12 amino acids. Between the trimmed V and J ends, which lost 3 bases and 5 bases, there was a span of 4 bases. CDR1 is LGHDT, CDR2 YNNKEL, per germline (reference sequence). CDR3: CASSQRNEKLFF. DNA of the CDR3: TGTGCCAGCAGCCAGAGAAATGAAAAACTGTTTTTT.

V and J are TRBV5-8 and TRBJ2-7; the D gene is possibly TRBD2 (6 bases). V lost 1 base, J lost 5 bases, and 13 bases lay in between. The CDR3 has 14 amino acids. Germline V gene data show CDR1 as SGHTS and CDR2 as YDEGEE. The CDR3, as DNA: TGTGCCAGCAGCTTGTCAGTGGGAGGTAACGAGCAGTACTTC. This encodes CASSLSVGGNEQYF. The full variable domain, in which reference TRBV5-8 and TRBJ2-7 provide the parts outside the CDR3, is EAGVTQSPTHLIKTRGQQATLRCSPISGHTSVYWYQQALGLGLQFLLWYDEGEERNRGNFPPRFSGRQFPNYSSELNVNALELEDSALYLCASSLSVGGNEQYFGPGTRLTVT.

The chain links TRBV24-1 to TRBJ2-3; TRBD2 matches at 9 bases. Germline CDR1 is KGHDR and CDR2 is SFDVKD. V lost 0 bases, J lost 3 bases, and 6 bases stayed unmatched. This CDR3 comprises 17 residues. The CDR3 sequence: CATSDLSGLAGTDTQYF. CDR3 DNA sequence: TGTGCCACCAGTGATTTGTCTGGGCTAGCGGGAACAGATACGCAGTATTTT.

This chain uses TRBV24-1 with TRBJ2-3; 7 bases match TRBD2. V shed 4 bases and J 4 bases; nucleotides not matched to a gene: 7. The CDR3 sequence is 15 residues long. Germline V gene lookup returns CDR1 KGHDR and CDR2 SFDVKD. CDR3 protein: CATSDREGLADTQYF. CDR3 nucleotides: TGTGCCACCAGTGACCGAGAAGGACTAGCAGATACGCAGTATTTT.

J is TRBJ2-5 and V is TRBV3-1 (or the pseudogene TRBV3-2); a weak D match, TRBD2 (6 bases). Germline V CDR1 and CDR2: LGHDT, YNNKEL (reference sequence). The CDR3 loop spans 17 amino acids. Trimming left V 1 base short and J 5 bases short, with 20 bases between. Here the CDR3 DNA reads TGTGCCAGCAGCCAAGTCGGGGGAGGACTCAAAAGGGAGACCCAGTACTTC. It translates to CASSQVGGGLKRETQYF.

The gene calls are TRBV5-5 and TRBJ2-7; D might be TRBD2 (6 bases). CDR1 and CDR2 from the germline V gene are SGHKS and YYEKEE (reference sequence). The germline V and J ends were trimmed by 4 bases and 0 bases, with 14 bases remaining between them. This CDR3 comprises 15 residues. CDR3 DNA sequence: TGTGCCAGCAGCGGGGACTCCAGCCGCTCCTACGAGCAGTACTTC. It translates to CASSGDSSRSYEQYF.

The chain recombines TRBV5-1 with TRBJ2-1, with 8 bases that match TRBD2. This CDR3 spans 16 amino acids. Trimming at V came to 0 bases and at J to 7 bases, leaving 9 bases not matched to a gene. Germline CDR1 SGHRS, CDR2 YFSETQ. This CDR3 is CASSLVSGDWGNEQFF. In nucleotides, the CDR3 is TGCGCCAGCAGCTTGGTTAGCGGGGATTGGGGAAATGAGCAGTTCTTC.

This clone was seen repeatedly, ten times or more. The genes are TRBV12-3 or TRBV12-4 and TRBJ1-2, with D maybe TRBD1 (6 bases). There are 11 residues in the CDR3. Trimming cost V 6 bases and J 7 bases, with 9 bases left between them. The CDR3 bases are TGTGCCAGCAGGCGGACAGCTGGCTACACCTTC. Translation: CASRRTAGYTF.

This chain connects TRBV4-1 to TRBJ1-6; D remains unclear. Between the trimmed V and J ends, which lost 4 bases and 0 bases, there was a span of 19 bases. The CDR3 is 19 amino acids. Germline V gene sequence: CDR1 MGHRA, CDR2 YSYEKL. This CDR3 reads CASSLGLHGLSSYNSPLHF. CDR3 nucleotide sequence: TGCGCCAGCAGCCTCGGACTTCACGGCCTAAGCTCCTATAATTCACCCCTCCACTTT.

CDR3 DNA sequence: TGCGCCAGCAGCCGGGACAGGGTCTCTGGAAACACCATATATTTT. Translating it yields CASSRDRVSGNTIYF. The rearrangement uses TRBV4-3 and TRBJ1-3; 9 bases agree with TRBD1. The J segment lost 0 bases and the V segment lost 4 bases, leaving 1 base of the junction unmatched. The CDR3 has 15 residues. Germline CDR1 and CDR2: LGHNA and YSLEER.

The CDR3 coding sequence is TGTGCCAGCAGTTTATACGGGCTAGGACAGACTCGATATAGCAATCAGCCCCAGCATTTT. Translating it yields CASSLYGLGQTRYSNQPQHF. J is TRBJ1-5 and V is TRBV28, with D possibly being TRBD1 (6 bases). Between the trimmed V and J ends, which lost 1 base and 0 bases, there was a span of 22 bases. The CDR3 runs to 20 residues. CDR1 and CDR2 (germline): MDHEN, SYDVKM.

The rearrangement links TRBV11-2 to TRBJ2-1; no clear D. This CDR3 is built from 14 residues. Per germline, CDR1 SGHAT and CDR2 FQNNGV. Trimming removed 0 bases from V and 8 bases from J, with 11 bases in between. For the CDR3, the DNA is TGTGCCAGCAGCTTAGACCGAGGTTCCGATGAGCAGTTCTTC. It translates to CASSLDRGSDEQFF.

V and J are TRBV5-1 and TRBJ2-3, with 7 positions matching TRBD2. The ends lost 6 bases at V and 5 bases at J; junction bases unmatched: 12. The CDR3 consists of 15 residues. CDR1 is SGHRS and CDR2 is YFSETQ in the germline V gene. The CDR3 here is CASKTGTSVGDTQYF. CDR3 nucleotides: TGCGCCAGCAAGACCGGAACTAGCGTAGGAGATACGCAGTATTTT.

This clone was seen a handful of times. The CDR3 sequence: CASSQDKSPTGSPSPLHF. CDR3 bases: TGCGCCAGCAGCCAAGATAAATCCCCCACAGGGAGCCCATCACCCCTCCACTTT. The rearrangement joins TRBV4-3 to TRBJ1-6; tentatively, D is TRBD1 (6 bases). V was trimmed by 0 bases and J by 10 bases, leaving 22 bases between them. From germline, CDR1 is LGHNA and CDR2 YSLEER. This CDR3 is built from 18 residues.

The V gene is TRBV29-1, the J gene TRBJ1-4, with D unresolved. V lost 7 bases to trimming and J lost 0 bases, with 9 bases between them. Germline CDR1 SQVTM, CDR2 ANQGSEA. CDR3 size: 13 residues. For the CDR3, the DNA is TGCAGCGCAGAGATCGCAACTAATGAAAAACTGTTTTTT. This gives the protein CSAEIATNEKLFF. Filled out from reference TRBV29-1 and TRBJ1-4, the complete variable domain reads SAVISQKPSRDICQRGTSLTIQCQVDSQVTMMFWYRQQPGQSLTLIATANQGSEATYESGFVIDKFPISRPNLTFSTLTVSNMSPEDSSIYLCSAEIATNEKLFFGSGTQLSVL.

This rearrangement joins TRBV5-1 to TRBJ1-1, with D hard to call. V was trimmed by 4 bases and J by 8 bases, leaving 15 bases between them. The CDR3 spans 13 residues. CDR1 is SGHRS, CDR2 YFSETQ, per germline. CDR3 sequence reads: CASSMTTTREAFF. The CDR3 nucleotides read TGCGCCAGCAGCATGACCACCACCAGGGAAGCTTTCTTT.

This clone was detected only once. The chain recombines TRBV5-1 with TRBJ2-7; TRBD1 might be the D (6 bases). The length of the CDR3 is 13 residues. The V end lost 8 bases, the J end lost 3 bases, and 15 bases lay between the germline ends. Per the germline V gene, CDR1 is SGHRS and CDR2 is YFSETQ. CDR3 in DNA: TGCGCCAGTGCGGCAGGGGTCTTCTACGAGCAGTACTTC. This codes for CASAAGVFYEQYF.

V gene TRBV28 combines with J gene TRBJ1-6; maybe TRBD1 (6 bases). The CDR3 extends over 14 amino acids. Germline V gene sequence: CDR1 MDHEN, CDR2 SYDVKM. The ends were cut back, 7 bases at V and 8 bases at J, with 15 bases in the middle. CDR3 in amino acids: CASTQRGAHSPLHF. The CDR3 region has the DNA TGTGCCAGCACCCAACGGGGGGCGCATTCACCCCTCCACTTT.

The CDR3 DNA follows: TGTGCCAGCAGTTTAAGGGGGCCGCAGGGTTCACCCCTCCACTTT. Translating it yields CASSLRGPQGSPLHF. This chain uses TRBV27 with TRBJ1-6; TRBD1 matches at 7 bases. There are 15 residues in the CDR3. With V trimmed by 2 bases and J by 9 bases, 7 bases remained unmatched. CDR1 MNHEY and CDR2 SMNVEV come from the germline V gene (reference sequence).

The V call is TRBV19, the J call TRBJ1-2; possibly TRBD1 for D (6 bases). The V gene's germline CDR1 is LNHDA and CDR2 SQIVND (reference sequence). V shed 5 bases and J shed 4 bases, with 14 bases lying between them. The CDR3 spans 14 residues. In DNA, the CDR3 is TGTGCCAGTAGTGATGGGACACAGGCCTATGGCTACACCTTC. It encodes CASSDGTQAYGYTF.

For the CDR3, the DNA is TGTGCCAGCACCGCTAGAAGGAGTTTGGAGACCCAGTACTTC. Translation gives CASTARRSLETQYF. The chain uses TRBV7-2 and TRBJ2-5; D is ambiguous. The CDR3 contains 14 residues. The ends were cut back, 7 bases at V and 5 bases at J, with 17 bases in the middle. Germline assignment: CDR1 SGHTA and CDR2 FQGNSA. Together with reference TRBV7-2 and TRBJ2-5, the CDR3 gives the full variable domain: GAGVSQSPSNKVTEKGKDVELRCDPISGHTALYWYRQSLGQGLEFLIYFQGNSAPDKSGLPSDRFSAERTGGSVSTLTIQRTQQEDSAVYLCASTARRSLETQYFGPGTRLLVL.

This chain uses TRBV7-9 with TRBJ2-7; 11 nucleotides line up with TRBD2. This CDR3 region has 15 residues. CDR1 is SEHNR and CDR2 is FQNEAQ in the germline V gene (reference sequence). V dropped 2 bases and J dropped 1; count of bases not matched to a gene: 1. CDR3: CASSLRTSGSYEQYF. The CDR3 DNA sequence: TGTGCCAGCAGCTTACGGACTAGCGGGTCCTACGAGCAGTACTTC.

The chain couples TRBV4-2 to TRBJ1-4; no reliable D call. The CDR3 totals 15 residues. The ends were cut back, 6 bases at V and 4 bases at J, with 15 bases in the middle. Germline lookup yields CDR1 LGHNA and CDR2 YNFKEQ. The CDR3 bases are TGTGCCAGCAGATATGGAGGAAGCGGTAATGAAAAACTGTTTTTT. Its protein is CASRYGGSGNEKLFF.

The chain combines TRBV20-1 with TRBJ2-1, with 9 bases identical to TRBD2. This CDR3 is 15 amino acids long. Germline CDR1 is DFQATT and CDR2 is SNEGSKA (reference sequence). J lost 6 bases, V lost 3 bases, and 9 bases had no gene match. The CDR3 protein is CSASAPGTSTNEQFF. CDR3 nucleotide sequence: TGCAGTGCTAGTGCTCCCGGGACTAGCACCAATGAGCAGTTCTTC.

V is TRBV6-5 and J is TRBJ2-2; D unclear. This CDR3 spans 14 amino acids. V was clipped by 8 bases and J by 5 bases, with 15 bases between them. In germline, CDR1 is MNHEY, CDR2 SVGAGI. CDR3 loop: CASSFSLKTGELFF. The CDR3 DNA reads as TGTGCCAGCTCCTTTAGCCTGAAGACCGGGGAGCTGTTTTTT.

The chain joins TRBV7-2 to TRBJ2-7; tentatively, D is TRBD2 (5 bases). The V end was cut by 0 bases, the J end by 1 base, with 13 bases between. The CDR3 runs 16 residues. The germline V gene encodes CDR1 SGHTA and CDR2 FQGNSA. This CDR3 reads CASSLAPSIASYEQYF. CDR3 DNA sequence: TGTGCCAGCAGCTTAGCTCCTAGCATAGCGTCCTACGAGCAGTACTTC. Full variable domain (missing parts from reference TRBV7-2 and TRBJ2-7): GAGVSQSPSNKVTEKGKDVELRCDPISGHTALYWYRQSLGQGLEFLIYFQGNSAPDKSGLPSDRFSAERTGGSVSTLTIQRTQQEDSAVYLCASSLAPSIASYEQYFGPGTRLTVT.